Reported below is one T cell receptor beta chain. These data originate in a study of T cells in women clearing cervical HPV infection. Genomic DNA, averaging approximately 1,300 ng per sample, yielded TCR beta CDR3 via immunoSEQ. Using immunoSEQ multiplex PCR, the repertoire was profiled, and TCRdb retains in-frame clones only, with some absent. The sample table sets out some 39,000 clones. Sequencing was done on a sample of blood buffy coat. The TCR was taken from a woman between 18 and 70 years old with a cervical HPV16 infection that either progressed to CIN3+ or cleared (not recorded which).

The CDR3 bases that were read are TGTGCCAGCAGTGAGCTTAGGGGCGGTCAGCCC. This encodes CASSELRGGQP. The CDR3 in its entirety is CASSELRGGQPQHF. The genes are TRBV2 and TRBJ1-5; D might be TRBD1 (5 bases). The missing CDR3 end, 3 residues past where the read stops, is filled in from the germline J gene. Germline CDR1 is SNHLY and CDR2 is FYNNEI. V lost 3 bases and J lost 6, with 12 bases in between. CDR3 size: 14 residues.